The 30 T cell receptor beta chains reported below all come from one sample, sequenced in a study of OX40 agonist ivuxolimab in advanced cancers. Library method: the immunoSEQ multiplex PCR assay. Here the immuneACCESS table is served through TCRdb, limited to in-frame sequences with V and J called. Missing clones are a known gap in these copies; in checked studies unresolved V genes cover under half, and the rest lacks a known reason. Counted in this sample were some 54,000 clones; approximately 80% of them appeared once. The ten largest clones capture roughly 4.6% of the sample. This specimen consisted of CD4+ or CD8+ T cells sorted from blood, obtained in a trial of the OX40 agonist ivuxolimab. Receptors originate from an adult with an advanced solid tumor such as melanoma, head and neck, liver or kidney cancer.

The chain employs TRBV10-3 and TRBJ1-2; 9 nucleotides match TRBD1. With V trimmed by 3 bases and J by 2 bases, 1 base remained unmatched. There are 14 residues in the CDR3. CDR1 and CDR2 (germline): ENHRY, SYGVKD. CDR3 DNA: TGTGCCATCAGTGAAGGGACAGGGAACTATGGCTACACCTTC. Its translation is CAISEGTGNYGYTF.

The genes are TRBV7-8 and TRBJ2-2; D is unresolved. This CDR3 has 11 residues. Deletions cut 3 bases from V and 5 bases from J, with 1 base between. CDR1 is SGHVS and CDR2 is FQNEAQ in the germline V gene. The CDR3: CASSFTGELFF. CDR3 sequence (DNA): TGTGCCAGCAGCTTTACCGGGGAGCTGTTTTTT. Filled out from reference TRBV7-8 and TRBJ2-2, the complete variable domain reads GAGVSQSPRYKVAKRGQDVALRCDPISGHVSLFWYQQALGQGPEFLTYFQNEAQLDKSGLPSDRFFAERPEGSVSTLKIQRTQQEDSAVYLCASSFTGELFFGEGSRLTVL.

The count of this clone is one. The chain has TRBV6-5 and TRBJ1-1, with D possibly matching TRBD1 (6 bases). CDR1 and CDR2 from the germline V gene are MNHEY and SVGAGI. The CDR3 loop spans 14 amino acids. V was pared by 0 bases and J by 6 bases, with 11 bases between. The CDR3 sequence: CASSYSGGQPEAFF. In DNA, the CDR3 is TGTGCCAGCAGTTACTCAGGGGGGCAGCCTGAAGCTTTCTTT.

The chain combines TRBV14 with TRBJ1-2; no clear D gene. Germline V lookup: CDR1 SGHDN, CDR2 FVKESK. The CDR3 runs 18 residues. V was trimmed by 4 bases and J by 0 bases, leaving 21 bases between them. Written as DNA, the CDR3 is TGTGCCAGCAGCCCTGACCTTCCCAGAATGGTTACTAACTATGGCTACACCTTC. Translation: CASSPDLPRMVTNYGYTF.

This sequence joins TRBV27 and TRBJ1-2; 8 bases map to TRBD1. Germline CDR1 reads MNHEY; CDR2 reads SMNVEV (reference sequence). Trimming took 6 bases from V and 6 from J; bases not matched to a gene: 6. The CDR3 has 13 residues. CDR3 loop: CASRGTGRDGYTF. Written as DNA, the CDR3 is TGTGCCAGCAGAGGGACAGGAAGAGATGGCTACACCTTC.

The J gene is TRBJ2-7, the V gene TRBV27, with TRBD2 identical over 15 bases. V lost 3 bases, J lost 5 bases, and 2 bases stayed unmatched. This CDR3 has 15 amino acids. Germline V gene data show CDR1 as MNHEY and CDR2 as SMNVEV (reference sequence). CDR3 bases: TGTGCCAGCAGTTTGGGGACTAGCGGGAGGAACGAGCAGTACTTC. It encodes CASSLGTSGRNEQYF.

For the CDR3, the DNA is TGTGCCAGCAGTACCCGAAGAGGGGCTGGCGGGGAGCTGTTTTTT. Protein product: CASSTRRGAGGELFF. V and J are TRBV6-5 and TRBJ2-2, with D perhaps TRBD1 or TRBD2 (5 bases each). Germline lookup yields CDR1 MNHEY and CDR2 SVGAGI. Trimming stripped 5 bases from V and 7 bases from J, with 17 bases between. This CDR3 spans 15 amino acids.

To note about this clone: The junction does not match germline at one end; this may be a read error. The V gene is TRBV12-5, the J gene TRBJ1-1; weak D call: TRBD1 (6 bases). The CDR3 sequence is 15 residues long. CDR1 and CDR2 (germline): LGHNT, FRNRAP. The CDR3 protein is CTSGPTGAGRTEAFF. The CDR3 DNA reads TGTACTAGTGGTCCCACGGGGGCAGGAAGGACTGAAGCTTTCTTT.

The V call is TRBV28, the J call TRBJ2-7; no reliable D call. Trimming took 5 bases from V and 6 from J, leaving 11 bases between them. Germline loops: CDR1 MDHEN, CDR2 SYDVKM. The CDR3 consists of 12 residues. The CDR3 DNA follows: TGTGCCAGCAGTCGTATCCCGGGCGAGCAGTACTTC. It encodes CASSRIPGEQYF. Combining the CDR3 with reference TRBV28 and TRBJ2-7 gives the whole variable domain DVKVTQSSRYLVKRTGEKVFLECVQDMDHENMFWYRQDPGLGLRLIYFSYDVKMKEKGDIPEGYSVSREKKERFSLILESASTNQTSMYLCASSRIPGEQYFGPGTRLTVT.

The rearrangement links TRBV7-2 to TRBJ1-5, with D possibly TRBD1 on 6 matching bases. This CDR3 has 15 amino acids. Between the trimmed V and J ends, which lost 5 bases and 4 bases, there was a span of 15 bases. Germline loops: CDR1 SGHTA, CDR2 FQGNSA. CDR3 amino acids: CASSRGMIKNQPQHF. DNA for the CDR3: TGTGCCAGCAGCAGGGGGATGATTAAGAATCAGCCCCAGCATTTT.

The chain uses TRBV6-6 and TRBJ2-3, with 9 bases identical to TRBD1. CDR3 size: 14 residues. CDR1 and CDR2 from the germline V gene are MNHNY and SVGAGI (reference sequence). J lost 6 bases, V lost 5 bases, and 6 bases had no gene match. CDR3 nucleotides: TGTGCCAGCAGTAAACAGGGGGCCCGGGATACGCAGTATTTT. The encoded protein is CASSKQGARDTQYF.

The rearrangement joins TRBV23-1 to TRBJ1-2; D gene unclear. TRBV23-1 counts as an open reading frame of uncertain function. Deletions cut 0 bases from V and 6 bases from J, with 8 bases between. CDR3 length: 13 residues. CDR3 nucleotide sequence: TGCGCCAGCAGTCAATCGCCAGGCAATGGCTACACCTTC. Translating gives CASSQSPGNGYTF.

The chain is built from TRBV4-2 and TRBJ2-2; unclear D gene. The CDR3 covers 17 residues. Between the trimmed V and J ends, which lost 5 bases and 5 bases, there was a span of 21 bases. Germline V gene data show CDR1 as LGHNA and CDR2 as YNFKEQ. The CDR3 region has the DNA TGTGCCAGCAGCGACGGAAGTGGCAGGCTAACGACCGGGGAGCTGTTTTTT. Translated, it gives CASSDGSGRLTTGELFF.

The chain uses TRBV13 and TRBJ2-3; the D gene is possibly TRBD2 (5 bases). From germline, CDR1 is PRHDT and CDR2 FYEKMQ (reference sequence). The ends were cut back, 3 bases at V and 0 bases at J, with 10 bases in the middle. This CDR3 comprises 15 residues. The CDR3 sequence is CASSLKRTSTDTQYF. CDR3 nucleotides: TGTGCCAGCAGCTTGAAAAGGACTAGCACAGATACGCAGTATTTT.

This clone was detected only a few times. CDR3 region: CASTSGVDPDTEAFF. In nucleotides, the CDR3 is TGTGCCAGCACATCCGGGGTAGACCCGGACACTGAAGCTTTCTTT. J is TRBJ1-1 and V is TRBV7-9, with unresolved D. V was cut by 7 bases and J by 3 bases, with 18 bases left in between. Germline V CDR1 and CDR2: SEHNR, FQNEAQ (reference sequence). The CDR3 runs to 15 residues.

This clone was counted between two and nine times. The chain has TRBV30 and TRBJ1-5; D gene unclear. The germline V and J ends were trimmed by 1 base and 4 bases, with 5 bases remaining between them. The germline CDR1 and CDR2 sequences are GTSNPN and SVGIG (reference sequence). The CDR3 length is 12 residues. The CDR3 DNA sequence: TGTGCCTGGAGTGACAGTAATCAGCCCCAGCATTTT. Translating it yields CAWSDSNQPQHF.

CDR3 sequence (DNA): TGTGCCAGCACCCGGACCGGGGAGCTGTTTTTT. Protein sequence: CASTRTGELFF. The genes are TRBV25-1 and TRBJ2-2; D remains ambiguous. The V end was cut by 7 bases, the J end by 5 bases, with 5 bases between. The CDR3 contains 11 residues. Germline CDR1 is MGHDK and CDR2 is SYGVNS.

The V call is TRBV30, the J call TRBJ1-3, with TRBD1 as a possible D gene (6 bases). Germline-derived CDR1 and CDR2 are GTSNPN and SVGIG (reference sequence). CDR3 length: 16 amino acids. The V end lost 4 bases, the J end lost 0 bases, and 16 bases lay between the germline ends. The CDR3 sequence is CAWNQGLPGSGNTIYF. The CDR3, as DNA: TGTGCCTGGAACCAGGGGCTGCCCGGCTCTGGAAACACCATATATTTT.

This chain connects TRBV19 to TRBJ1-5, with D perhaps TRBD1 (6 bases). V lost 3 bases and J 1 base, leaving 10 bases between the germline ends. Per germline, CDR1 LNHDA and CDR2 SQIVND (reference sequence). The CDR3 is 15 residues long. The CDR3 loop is CASSMNRASNQPQHF. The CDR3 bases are TGTGCCAGTAGTATGAACAGGGCAAGCAATCAGCCCCAGCATTTT. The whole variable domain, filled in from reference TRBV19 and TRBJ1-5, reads DGGITQSPKYLFRKEGQNVTLSCEQNLNHDAMYWYRQDPGQGLRLIYYSQIVNDFQKGDIAEGYSVSREKKESFPLTVTSAQKNPTAFYLCASSMNRASNQPQHFGDGTRLSIL.

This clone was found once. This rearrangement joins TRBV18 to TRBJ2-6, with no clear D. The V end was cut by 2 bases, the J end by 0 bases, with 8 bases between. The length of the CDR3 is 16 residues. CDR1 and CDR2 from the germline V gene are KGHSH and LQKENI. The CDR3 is CASSPGRSSGANVLTF. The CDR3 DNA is TGTGCCAGCTCACCAGGACGGAGCTCTGGGGCCAACGTCCTGACTTTC.

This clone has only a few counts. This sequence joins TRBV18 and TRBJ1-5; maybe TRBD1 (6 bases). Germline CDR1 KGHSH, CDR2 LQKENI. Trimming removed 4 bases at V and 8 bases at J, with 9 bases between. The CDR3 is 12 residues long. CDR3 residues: CASSLPGEPQHF. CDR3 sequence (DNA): TGTGCCAGCTCACTCCCAGGGGAGCCCCAGCATTTT.

CDR3 amino acids: CASSSILEAVTDTQYF. CDR3 sequence (DNA): TGTGCCAGCAGCTCGATACTTGAGGCAGTCACAGATACGCAGTATTTT. This rearrangement joins TRBV7-9 to TRBJ2-3; no clear D gene. The CDR3 is 16 amino acids. Germline CDR1 SEHNR, CDR2 FQNEAQ (reference sequence). The germline V and J ends were trimmed by 4 bases and 2 bases, with 16 bases remaining between them.

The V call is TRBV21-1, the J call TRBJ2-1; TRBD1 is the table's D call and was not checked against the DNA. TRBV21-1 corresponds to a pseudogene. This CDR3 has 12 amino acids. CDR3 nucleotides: TGTGCCAGCAGCAAAGGTACAGCCGAGCAGTTCTTC. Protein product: CASSKGTAEQFF.

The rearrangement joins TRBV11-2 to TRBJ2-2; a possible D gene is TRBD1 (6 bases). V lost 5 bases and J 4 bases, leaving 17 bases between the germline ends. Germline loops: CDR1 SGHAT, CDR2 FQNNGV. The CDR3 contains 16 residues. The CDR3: CASSRENRVGTGELFF. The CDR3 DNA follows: TGTGCCAGCAGCCGCGAAAACAGGGTGGGCACCGGGGAGCTGTTTTTT.

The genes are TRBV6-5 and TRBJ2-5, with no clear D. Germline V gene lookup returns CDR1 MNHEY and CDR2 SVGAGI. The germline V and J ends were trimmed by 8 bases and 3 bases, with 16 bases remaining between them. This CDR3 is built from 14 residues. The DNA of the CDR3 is TGTGCCAGCCGCTCCGGCACCTCCAAAGAGACCCAGTACTTC. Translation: CASRSGTSKETQYF.

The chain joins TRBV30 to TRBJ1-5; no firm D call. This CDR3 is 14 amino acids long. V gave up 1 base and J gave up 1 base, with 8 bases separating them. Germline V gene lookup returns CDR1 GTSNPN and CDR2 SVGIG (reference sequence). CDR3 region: CAWSAGRSNQPQHF. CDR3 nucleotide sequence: TGTGCCTGGAGTGCAGGACGGAGCAATCAGCCCCAGCATTTT. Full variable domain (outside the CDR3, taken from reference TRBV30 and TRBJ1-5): SQTIHQWPATLVQPVGSPLSLECTVEGTSNPNLYWYRQAAGRGLQLLFYSVGIGQISSEVPQNLSASRPQDRQFILSSKKLLLSDSGFYLCAWSAGRSNQPQHFGDGTRLSIL.

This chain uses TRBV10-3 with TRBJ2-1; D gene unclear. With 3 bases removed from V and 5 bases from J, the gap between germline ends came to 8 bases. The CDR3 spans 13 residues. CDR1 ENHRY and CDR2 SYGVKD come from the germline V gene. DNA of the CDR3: TGTGCCATCAGTGATCGACCGAACAATGAGCAGTTCTTC. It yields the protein CAISDRPNNEQFF.

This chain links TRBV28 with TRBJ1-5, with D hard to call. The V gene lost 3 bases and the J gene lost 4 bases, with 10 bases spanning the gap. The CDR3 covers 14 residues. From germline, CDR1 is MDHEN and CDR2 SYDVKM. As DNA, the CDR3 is TGTGCCAGCAGTTTTAATGGAGGGAATCAGCCCCAGCATTTT. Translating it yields CASSFNGGNQPQHF. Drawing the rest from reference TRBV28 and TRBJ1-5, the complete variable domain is DVKVTQSSRYLVKRTGEKVFLECVQDMDHENMFWYRQDPGLGLRLIYFSYDVKMKEKGDIPEGYSVSREKKERFSLILESASTNQTSMYLCASSFNGGNQPQHFGDGTRLSIL.

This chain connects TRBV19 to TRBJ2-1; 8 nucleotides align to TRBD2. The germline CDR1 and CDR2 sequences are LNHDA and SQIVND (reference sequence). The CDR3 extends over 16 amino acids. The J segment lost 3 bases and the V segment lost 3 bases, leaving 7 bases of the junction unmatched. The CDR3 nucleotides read TGTGCCAGTAGTATGGCGGGGGGAAACGTCTACAATGAGCAGTTCTTC. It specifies CASSMAGGNVYNEQFF.

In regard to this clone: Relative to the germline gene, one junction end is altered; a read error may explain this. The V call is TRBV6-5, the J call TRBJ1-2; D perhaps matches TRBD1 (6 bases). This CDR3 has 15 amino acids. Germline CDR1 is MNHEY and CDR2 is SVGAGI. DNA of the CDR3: TGTGCCAGCACTTACACCGGGACGGACAGCTATGGCTACACCTTC. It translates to CASTYTGTDSYGYTF.